The entry that follows covers one TCR beta chain sequence. In the original processing: Estimates of nucleated cell counts were drawn from the amplification of reference gene primers. The protocol was immunoSEQ multiplex PCR, while the TCRdb copy is restricted to in-frame clones and leaves out a portion. Clonal size and the V and J genes are those of that table, whereas D and trimming came from the DNA. Seen here are roughly 200,000 clones, more than 75% observed once, and the top ten hold roughly 9.4%. The sample originates from a study of blood T cell repertoires in COVID-19. Looked up from germline, CDR1 is KGHSH and CDR2 is LQKENI. This CDR3 is 14 amino acids long. V lost 2 bases, J lost 4 bases, and 11 bases lay in between.

The chain uses TRBV18 and TRBJ1-2; weak D call: TRBD1 (6 bases). The sequence was collected from a woman aged 45 to 65 with active or convalescent COVID-19. The material sequenced was peripheral blood. The CDR3 spells CASSPTGKAYGYTF. CDR3 bases: TGTGCCAGCTCACCAACAGGGAAGGCCTATGGCTACACCTTC.